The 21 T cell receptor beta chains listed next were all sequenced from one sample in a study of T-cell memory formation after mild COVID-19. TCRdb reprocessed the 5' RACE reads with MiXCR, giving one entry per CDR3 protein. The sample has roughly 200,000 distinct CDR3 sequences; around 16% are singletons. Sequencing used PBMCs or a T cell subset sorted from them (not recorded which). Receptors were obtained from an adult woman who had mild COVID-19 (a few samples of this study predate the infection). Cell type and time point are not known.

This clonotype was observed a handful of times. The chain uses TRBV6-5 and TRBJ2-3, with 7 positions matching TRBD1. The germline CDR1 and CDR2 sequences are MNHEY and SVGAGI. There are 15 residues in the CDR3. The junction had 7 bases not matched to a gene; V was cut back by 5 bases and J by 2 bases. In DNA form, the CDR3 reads TGTGCCAGCAGTACGGGACAGACCCTCACAGATACGCAGTATTTT. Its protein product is CASSTGQTLTDTQYF.

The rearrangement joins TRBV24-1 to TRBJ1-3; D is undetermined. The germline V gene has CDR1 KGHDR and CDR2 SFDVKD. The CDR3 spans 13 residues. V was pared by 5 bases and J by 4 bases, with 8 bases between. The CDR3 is CATSAFGGNTIYF. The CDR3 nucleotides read TGTGCCACCAGTGCTTTCGGCGGAAACACCATATATTTT.

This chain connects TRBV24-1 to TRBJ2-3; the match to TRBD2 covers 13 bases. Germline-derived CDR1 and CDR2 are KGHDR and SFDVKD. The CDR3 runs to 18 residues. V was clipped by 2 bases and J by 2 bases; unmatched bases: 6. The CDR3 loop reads CATSDSGLAGDFTDTQYF. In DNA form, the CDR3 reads TGTGCCACCAGTGATTCAGGACTAGCGGGAGACTTCACAGATACGCAGTATTTT.

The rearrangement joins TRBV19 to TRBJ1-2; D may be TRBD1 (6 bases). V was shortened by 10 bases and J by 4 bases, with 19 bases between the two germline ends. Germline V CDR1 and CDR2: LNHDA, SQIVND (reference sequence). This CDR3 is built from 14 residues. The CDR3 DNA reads TGTGCCACGGCCCGGGCAAGGGGGTCCTATGGCTACACCTTC. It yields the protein CATARARGSYGYTF.

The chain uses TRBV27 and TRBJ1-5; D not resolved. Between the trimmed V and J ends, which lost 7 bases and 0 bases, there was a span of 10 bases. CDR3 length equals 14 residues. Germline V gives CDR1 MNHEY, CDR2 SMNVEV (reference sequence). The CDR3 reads CASNQFYSNQPQHF. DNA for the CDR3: TGTGCCAGCAATCAGTTTTATAGCAATCAGCCCCAGCATTTT.

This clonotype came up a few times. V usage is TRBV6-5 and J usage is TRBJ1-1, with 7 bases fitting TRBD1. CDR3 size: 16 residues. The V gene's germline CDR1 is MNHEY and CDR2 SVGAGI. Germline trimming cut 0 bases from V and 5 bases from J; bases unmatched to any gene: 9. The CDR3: CASSYSGTAIGTEAFF. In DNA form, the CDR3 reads TGTGCCAGCAGTTACTCAGGGACAGCGATTGGGACTGAAGCTTTCTTT.

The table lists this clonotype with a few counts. The CDR3 nucleotides read TGTGCCAGCAGCTTTACAGGGAGCTACGAGCAGTACTTC. This sequence encodes CASSFTGSYEQYF. This chain uses TRBV5-4 with TRBJ2-7, with D possibly matching TRBD1 (6 bases). Germline-derived CDR1 and CDR2 are SGHNT and YYREEE (reference sequence). The V end was cut by 2 bases, the J end by 3 bases, with 9 bases between. CDR3 length: 13 amino acids.

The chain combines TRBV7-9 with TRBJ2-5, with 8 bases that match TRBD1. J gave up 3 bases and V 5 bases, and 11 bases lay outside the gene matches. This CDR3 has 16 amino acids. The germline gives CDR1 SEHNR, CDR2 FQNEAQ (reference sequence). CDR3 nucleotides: TGTGCCAGCAGCCCCCGGTGGGGGACAGGAAAAGAGACCCAGTACTTC. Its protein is CASSPRWGTGKETQYF.

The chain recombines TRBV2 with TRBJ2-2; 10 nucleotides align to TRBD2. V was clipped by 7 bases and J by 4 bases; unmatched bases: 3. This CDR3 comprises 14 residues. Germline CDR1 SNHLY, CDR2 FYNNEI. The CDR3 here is CASNSGGATGELFF. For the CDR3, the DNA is TGTGCCAGCAACAGCGGGGGGGCCACCGGGGAGCTGTTTTTT.

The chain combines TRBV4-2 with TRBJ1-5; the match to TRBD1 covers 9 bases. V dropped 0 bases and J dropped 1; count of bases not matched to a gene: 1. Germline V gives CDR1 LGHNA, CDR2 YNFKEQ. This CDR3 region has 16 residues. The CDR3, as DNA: TGTGCCAGCAGCCAAGAAGGGACAGGGAGCAATCAGCCCCAGCATTTT. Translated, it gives CASSQEGTGSNQPQHF.

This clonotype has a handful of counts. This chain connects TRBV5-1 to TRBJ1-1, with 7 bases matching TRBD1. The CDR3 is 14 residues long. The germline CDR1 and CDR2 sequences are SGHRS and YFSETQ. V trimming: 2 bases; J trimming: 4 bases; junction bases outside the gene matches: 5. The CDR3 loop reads CASSLQGQGTEAFF. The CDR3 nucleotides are TGCGCCAGCAGCTTACAGGGGCAAGGCACTGAAGCTTTCTTT. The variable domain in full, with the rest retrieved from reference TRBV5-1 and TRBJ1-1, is KAGVTQTPRYLIKTRGQQVTLSCSPISGHRSVSWYQQTPGQGLQFLFEYFSETQRNKGNFPGRFSGRQFSNSRSEMNVSTLELGDSALYLCASSLQGQGTEAFFGQGTRLTVV.

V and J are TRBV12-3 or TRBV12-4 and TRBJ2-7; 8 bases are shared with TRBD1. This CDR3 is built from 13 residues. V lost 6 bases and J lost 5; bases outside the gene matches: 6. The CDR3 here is CASRPGQGNEQYF. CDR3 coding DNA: TGTGCCAGCAGACCCGGACAGGGAAACGAGCAGTACTTC.

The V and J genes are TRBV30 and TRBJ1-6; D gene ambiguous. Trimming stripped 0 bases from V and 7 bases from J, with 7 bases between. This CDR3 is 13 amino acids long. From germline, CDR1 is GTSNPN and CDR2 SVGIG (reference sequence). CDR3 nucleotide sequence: TGTGCCTGGAGTGTAAAGTCCAATTCACCCCTCCACTTT. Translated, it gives CAWSVKSNSPLHF.

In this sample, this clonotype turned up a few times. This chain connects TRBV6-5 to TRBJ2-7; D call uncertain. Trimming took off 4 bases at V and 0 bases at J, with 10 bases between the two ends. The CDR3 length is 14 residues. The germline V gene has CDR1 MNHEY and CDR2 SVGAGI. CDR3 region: CASSSDTLSYEQYF. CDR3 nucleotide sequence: TGTGCCAGCAGTTCAGACACTCTCTCCTACGAGCAGTACTTC.

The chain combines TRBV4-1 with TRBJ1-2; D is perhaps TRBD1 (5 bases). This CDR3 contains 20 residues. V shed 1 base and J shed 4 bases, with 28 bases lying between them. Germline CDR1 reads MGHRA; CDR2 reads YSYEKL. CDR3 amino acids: CASSQVFSGLLLQGGYGYTF. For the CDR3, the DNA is TGCGCCAGCAGCCAAGTTTTTTCGGGGCTCCTCCTCCAAGGCGGCTATGGCTACACCTTC.

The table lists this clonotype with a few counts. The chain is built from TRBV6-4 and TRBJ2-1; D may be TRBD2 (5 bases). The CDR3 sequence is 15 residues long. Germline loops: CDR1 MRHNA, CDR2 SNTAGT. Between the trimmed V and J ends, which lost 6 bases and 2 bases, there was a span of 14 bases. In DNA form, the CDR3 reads TGTGCCAGCAGCCTGGAGGCCTCCCCCTACAATGAGCAGTTCTTC. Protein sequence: CASSLEASPYNEQFF.

CDR3 sequence: CASSLPGASRNTIYF. CDR3 nucleotides: TGTGCCAGCAGCTTACCGGGGGCTAGTAGAAACACCATATATTTT. This rearrangement joins TRBV11-2 to TRBJ1-3, with D perhaps matching TRBD1 (6 bases). Germline-derived CDR1 and CDR2 are SGHAT and FQNNGV. The CDR3 consists of 15 residues. Trimming removed 2 bases at V and 5 bases at J, with 13 bases between. Using reference TRBV11-2 and TRBJ1-3 for the parts outside the CDR3, the full variable domain is EAGVAQSPRYKIIEKRQSVAFWCNPISGHATLYWYQQILGQGPKLLIQFQNNGVVDDSQLPKDRFSAERLKGVDSTLKIQPAKLEDSAVYLCASSLPGASRNTIYFGEGSWLTVV.

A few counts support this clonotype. CDR3 protein: CASSLGGTMLYNEQFF. Written as DNA, the CDR3 is TGTGCCAGCAGCTTAGGGGGGACAATGCTCTACAATGAGCAGTTCTTC. V gene TRBV7-2 combines with J gene TRBJ2-1; D is possibly TRBD1 (6 bases). CDR1 and CDR2 from the germline V gene are SGHTA and FQGNSA. This CDR3 contains 16 residues. V was trimmed by 1 base and J by 3 bases, leaving 13 bases between them.

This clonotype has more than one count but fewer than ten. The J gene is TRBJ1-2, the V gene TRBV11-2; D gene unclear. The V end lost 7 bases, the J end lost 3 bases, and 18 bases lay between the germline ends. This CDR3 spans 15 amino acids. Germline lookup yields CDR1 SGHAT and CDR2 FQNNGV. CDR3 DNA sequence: TGTGCCAGCAACCCTTTCGGACGTGGGGACTATGGCTACACCTTC. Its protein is CASNPFGRGDYGYTF.

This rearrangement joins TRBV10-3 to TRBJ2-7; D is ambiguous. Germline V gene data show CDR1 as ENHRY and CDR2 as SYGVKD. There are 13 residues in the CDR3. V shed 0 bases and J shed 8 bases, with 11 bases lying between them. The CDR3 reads CAISESGVPKQYF. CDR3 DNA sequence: TGTGCCATCAGTGAGTCCGGAGTCCCTAAGCAGTACTTC.

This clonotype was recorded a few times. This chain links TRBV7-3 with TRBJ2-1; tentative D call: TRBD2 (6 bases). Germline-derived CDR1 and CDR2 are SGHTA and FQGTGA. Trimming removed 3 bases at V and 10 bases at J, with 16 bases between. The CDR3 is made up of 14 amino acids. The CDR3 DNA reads TGTGCCAGCAGCTTTAGGAGGGAATCTGAAGAGCAGTTCTTC. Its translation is CASSFRRESEEQFF.